This TCR beta chain was sequenced in a study of regulatory T cells in long-lasting Graves disease. Turning to the study itself: The criterion for persistent Graves' disease was over 5 years of antithyroid drugs with positive TSH receptor antibodies.

Germline CDR1 MNHNS, CDR2 SASEGT. The V end lost 5 bases, the J end lost 2 bases, and 15 bases lay between the germline ends. CDR3 length: 16 residues. CDR3-region Arm-PCR and iRepertoire HTBI primers produced the TCR beta libraries. TCRdb analysed the multiplex PCR reads with MiXCR anew, one entry per CDR3 protein. The sample yields roughly 470,000 distinct CDR3 sequences, around 21% seen once. Notes on this clonotype: The antigen is undetermined.

Overall study results and limits: Favored gene segments in persistent disease were TRBV28, TRBJ1-2 and TRBJ2-5.

Documented time point: persistent/refractory GD, antithyroid drugs over 5 years with positive TRAb. RNA isolated from PBMCs was used to make the TCR library. The patients included were those that came from an endocrinology department in Xi'an, China. The authors drew 8.5 to 9.5 milliliters of peripheral blood into EDTA tubes. The V call is TRBV6-1, the J call TRBJ2-2, with D perhaps TRBD1 (6 bases). The sample in question was peripheral blood mononuclear cells (PBMCs), obtained when the disease was refractory, from a patient treated with antithyroid drugs. The clonotype was recovered from a female donor with Graves disease. Here the CDR3 reads CASSIPDRLNTGELFF. DNA for the CDR3: TGTGCCAGCAGTATCCCGGACAGACTAAACACCGGGGAGCTGTTTTTT.